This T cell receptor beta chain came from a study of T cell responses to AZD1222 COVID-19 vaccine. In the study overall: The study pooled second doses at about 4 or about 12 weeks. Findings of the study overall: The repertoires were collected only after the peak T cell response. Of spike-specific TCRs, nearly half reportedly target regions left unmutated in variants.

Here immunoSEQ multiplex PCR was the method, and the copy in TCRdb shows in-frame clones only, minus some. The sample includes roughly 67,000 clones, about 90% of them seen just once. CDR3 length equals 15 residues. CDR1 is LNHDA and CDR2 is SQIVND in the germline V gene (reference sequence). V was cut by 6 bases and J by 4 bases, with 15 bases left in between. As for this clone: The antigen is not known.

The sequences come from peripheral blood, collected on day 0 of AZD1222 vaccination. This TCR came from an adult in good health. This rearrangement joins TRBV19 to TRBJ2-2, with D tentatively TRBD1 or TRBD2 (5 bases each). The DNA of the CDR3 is TGTGCCAGTAGGACGATGGGACGGGTCACCGGGGAGCTGTTTTTT. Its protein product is CASRTMGRVTGELFF.